This entry lists 24 T cell receptor beta chains sequenced from one sample in a study of blood T cell repertoires in COVID-19. Profiling relied on immunoSEQ multiplex PCR, and the TCRdb table lists in-frame clones only, not all of them. Counted here are some 300,000 clones, around 89% occurring once; the ten biggest clones make up roughly 6.3%. Sequencing was done on a sample of peripheral blood. All receptors come from a woman between 45 and 60 years old with COVID-19, enrolled during active disease.

This sequence joins TRBV6-4 and TRBJ1-1; 7 nucleotides line up with TRBD1. The V gene end was trimmed by 2 bases and the J gene end by 5 bases; junction bases not matched to a gene: 2. Looked up from germline, CDR1 is MRHNA and CDR2 is SNTAGT. The CDR3 runs 13 residues. CDR3 amino acids: CASSDRGLTEAFF. CDR3 DNA sequence: TGTGCCAGCAGTGACAGGGGGCTTACTGAAGCTTTCTTT.

The genes are TRBV7-8 and TRBJ2-2; D unclear. The ends were cut back, 5 bases at V and 6 bases at J, with 10 bases in the middle. Germline V lookup: CDR1 SGHVS, CDR2 FQNEAQ. The CDR3 consists of 13 residues. The CDR3 bases are TGTGCCAGCAGCCGCCCAGTCCCCGGGGAGCTGTTTTTT. Encoded protein: CASSRPVPGELFF.

The chain links TRBV10-3 to TRBJ2-1, with D possibly matching TRBD2 (6 bases). V was cut by 3 bases and J by 6 bases, with 15 bases left in between. The CDR3 is made up of 15 amino acids. Germline V gene data show CDR1 as ENHRY and CDR2 as SYGVKD. The CDR3 here is CAISDPPGGINEQFF. CDR3 nucleotides: TGTGCCATCAGTGATCCCCCTGGGGGGATCAATGAGCAGTTCTTC.

The chain is built from TRBV11-3 and TRBJ2-7; D uncertain. This CDR3 region has 13 residues. The V gene lost 2 bases and the J gene lost 0 bases, with 5 bases spanning the gap. CDR1 is SGHNT and CDR2 is YENEEA in the germline V gene. CDR3 coding DNA: TGTGCCAGCAGCTTAAGGAGCTCCTACGAGCAGTACTTC. It codes for CASSLRSSYEQYF.

The rearrangement links TRBV24-1 to TRBJ2-3; D ambiguous. V shed 4 bases and J shed 0 bases, with 7 bases lying between them. The CDR3 has 14 amino acids. The germline V gene has CDR1 KGHDR and CDR2 SFDVKD. The CDR3 protein is CATSETTSTDTQYF. Here the CDR3 DNA reads TGTGCCACCAGTGAGACAACTAGCACAGATACGCAGTATTTT.

This clone appeared a single time. The chain is built from TRBV28 and TRBJ1-5, with D maybe TRBD1 (5 bases). Trimming took 3 bases from V and 3 from J, leaving 9 bases between them. CDR1 and CDR2 from the germline V gene are MDHEN and SYDVKM. The CDR3 loop spans 14 amino acids. CDR3 amino acids: CASSLGLLNQPQHF. CDR3 sequence (DNA): TGTGCCAGCAGTTTGGGGCTTCTCAATCAGCCCCAGCATTTT.

The rearrangement links TRBV6-5 to TRBJ2-1, with D perhaps matching TRBD1 (6 bases). From germline, CDR1 is MNHEY and CDR2 SVGAGI. The V gene lost 6 bases and the J gene lost 10 bases, with 10 bases spanning the gap. CDR3 length equals 11 residues. CDR3 coding DNA: TGTGCCAGCAGACGGACAGAGGAGCAGTTCTTC. It translates to CASRRTEEQFF.

The gene calls are TRBV30 and TRBJ1-1, with D tentatively TRBD1 (6 bases). Germline CDR1 GTSNPN, CDR2 SVGIG (reference sequence). V dropped 0 bases and J dropped 3 bases, with 11 bases sitting between them. CDR3 length: 14 amino acids. The CDR3 DNA reads TGTGCCTGGAGTGTACAGGGAATTGACACTGAAGCTTTCTTT. It specifies CAWSVQGIDTEAFF.

The genes are TRBV24-1 and TRBJ2-2; D unclear. Trimming stripped 9 bases from V and 4 bases from J, with 8 bases between. Germline values: CDR1 KGHDR, CDR2 SFDVKD. The CDR3 runs 12 residues. The CDR3: CATRGPTGELFF. CDR3 nucleotide sequence: TGTGCCACCCGCGGTCCCACCGGGGAGCTGTTTTTT.

The chain couples TRBV30 to TRBJ2-4; 8 bases agree with TRBD2. After removal of 0 bases from V and 5 bases from J, the junction contained 9 bases not matched to a gene. CDR1 is GTSNPN, CDR2 SVGIG, per germline (reference sequence). The CDR3 loop spans 16 amino acids. The CDR3 loop reads CAWSVGRAGEQNIQYF. CDR3 bases: TGTGCCTGGAGTGTAGGTCGAGCGGGAGAGCAAAACATTCAGTACTTC.

In its sample, this clone was seen once. The chain uses TRBV28 and TRBJ1-4; TRBD1 is a possible D gene (6 bases). V dropped 5 bases and J dropped 6 bases, with 7 bases sitting between them. Germline assignment: CDR1 MDHEN and CDR2 SYDVKM. The CDR3 is made up of 12 amino acids. The CDR3 loop reads CASSRQDEKLFF. DNA of the CDR3: TGTGCCAGCAGTAGACAGGATGAAAAACTGTTTTTT.

The gene calls are TRBV12-3 or TRBV12-4 and TRBJ1-2; 7 nucleotides align to TRBD1. The CDR3 runs 12 residues. The J segment lost 5 bases and the V segment lost 6 bases, leaving 3 bases of the junction unmatched. This CDR3 is CASSPGGYGYTF. CDR3 DNA sequence: TGTGCCAGCAGCCCAGGGGGGTATGGCTACACCTTC.

The chain carries TRBV6-5 and TRBJ1-5, with D unresolved. The CDR3 totals 16 residues. From germline, CDR1 is MNHEY and CDR2 SVGAGI. Trimming shortened V by 2 bases and J by 3 bases, and 14 bases separated the two germline ends. The CDR3: CASSYRSLHNNQPQHF. The CDR3 DNA reads TGTGCCAGCAGTTACAGGAGTTTACATAACAATCAGCCCCAGCATTTT.

This clone was observed a handful of times. This sequence joins TRBV2 and TRBJ1-1; possible D gene TRBD1, 5 bases. From germline, CDR1 is SNHLY and CDR2 FYNNEI. V lost 4 bases to trimming and J lost 5 bases, with 17 bases between them. The CDR3 has 15 residues. As DNA, the CDR3 is TGTGCCAGCAGTGCCACCAGGGTCCGGGGGACTGAAGCTTTCTTT. Translation gives CASSATRVRGTEAFF. The full variable domain, completed using reference TRBV2 and TRBJ1-1, is EPEVTQTPSHQVTQMGQEVILRCVPISNHLYFYWYRQILGQKVEFLVSFYNNEISEKSEIFDDQFSVERPDGSNFTLKIRSTKLEDSAMYFCASSATRVRGTEAFFGQGTRLTVV.

The chain links TRBV5-1 to TRBJ1-1, with D possibly TRBD1 on 5 matching bases. CDR3 size: 15 residues. V was trimmed by 0 bases and J by 4 bases, leaving 13 bases between them. Germline V gene data show CDR1 as SGHRS and CDR2 as YFSETQ. Here the CDR3 reads CASSLDQGLSTEAFF. The CDR3 region has the DNA TGCGCCAGCAGCTTGGATCAGGGCTTAAGCACTGAAGCTTTCTTT.

J is TRBJ1-3 and V is TRBV30; D is unclear. This CDR3 is 16 amino acids long. V lost 1 base, J lost 0 bases, and 13 bases lay in between. CDR1 and CDR2 (germline): GTSNPN, SVGIG (reference sequence). Written as DNA, the CDR3 is TGTGCCTGGAGTGAGATCTACAGACGCTCTGGAAACACCATATATTTT. Its translation: CAWSEIYRRSGNTIYF.

The chain uses TRBV11-2 and TRBJ2-3; 11 nucleotides align to TRBD2. CDR1 is SGHAT and CDR2 is FQNNGV in the germline V gene. V shed 5 bases and J 1 base; nucleotides not matched to a gene: 5. This CDR3 region has 16 residues. In nucleotides, the CDR3 is TGTGCCAGCAGCGGACTAGCGGGCCCAGGCACAGATACGCAGTATTTT. Translating gives CASSGLAGPGTDTQYF.

Concerning this clone itself: Other DNA sequences in this sample translate to the same CDR3. CDR3 DNA sequence: TGTGCCATCAGTGAGGGCCTAGCGGGTTCAACGGATACGCAGTATTTT. This gives the protein CAISEGLAGSTDTQYF. The chain is built from TRBV10-3 and TRBJ2-3; TRBD2 agrees at 8 bases. Germline CDR1 reads ENHRY; CDR2 reads SYGVKD. V dropped 2 bases and J dropped 6; count of bases not matched to a gene: 10. The CDR3 loop spans 16 amino acids.

This rearrangement joins TRBV15 to TRBJ2-7; TRBD1 aligns across 9 bases. The length of the CDR3 is 14 residues. The V gene's germline CDR1 is LNHNV and CDR2 YYDKDF (reference sequence). The V and J ends lost 6 bases and 6 bases, in that order; junction bases with no gene match: 9. The CDR3 is CATRKGQGQGEQYF. In DNA form, the CDR3 reads TGTGCCACCAGAAAAGGACAGGGGCAGGGCGAGCAGTACTTC. Variable domain in full (rest from reference TRBV15 and TRBJ2-7): DAMVIQNPRYQVTQFGKPVTLSCSQTLNHNVMYWYQQKSSQAPKLLFHYYDKDFNNEADTPDNFQSRRPNTSFCFLDIRSPGLGDTAMYLCATRKGQGQGEQYFGPGTRLTVT.

This CDR3 is CASSEGRRSTGELFF. The CDR3 bases are TGTGCCAGCAGTGAGGGGAGGAGGAGCACCGGGGAGCTGTTTTTT. The chain recombines TRBV2 with TRBJ2-2, with D perhaps matching TRBD2 (6 bases). The CDR3 is 15 amino acids. The V gene lost 3 bases and the J gene lost 4 bases, with 12 bases spanning the gap. Looked up from germline, CDR1 is SNHLY and CDR2 is FYNNEI.

The J gene is TRBJ2-5, the V gene TRBV24-1, with D perhaps matching TRBD1 (6 bases). The length of the CDR3 is 13 residues. The germline V gene encodes CDR1 KGHDR and CDR2 SFDVKD. The ends were cut back, 10 bases at V and 0 bases at J, with 11 bases in the middle. The CDR3: CATAGTHQETQYF. The CDR3 coding sequence is TGTGCCACTGCCGGGACACACCAAGAGACCCAGTACTTC.

This rearrangement joins TRBV6-2 or TRBV6-3 to TRBJ1-1, with D possibly matching TRBD1 (6 bases). Germline-derived CDR1 and CDR2 are MNHEY and SVGEGT. The V gene lost 0 bases and the J gene lost 1 base, with 21 bases spanning the gap. The CDR3 has 19 amino acids. The CDR3 DNA reads TGTGCCAGCAGTTACTCGAGGGATCAGGACAGCAAAAGGAACACTGAAGCTTTCTTT. Its translation: CASSYSRDQDSKRNTEAFF.

The chain is built from TRBV30 and TRBJ2-7, with D possibly TRBD2 on 7 matching bases. CDR1 is GTSNPN, CDR2 SVGIG, per germline (reference sequence). Trimming took 0 bases from V and 8 from J, leaving 14 bases between them. CDR3 length: 13 amino acids. The CDR3 sequence: CAWSVRGEGKQYF. The CDR3 bases are TGTGCCTGGAGTGTAAGGGGGGAGGGGAAGCAGTACTTC.

The table lists this clone with a count of one. The CDR3 here is CASSSPGGRNSYEQYF. For the CDR3, the DNA is TGTGCCAGTAGTAGTCCCGGGGGACGAAACTCCTACGAGCAGTACTTC. The gene calls are TRBV19 and TRBJ2-7; tentative D call: TRBD2 (6 bases). The CDR3 length is 16 residues. CDR1 is LNHDA and CDR2 is SQIVND in the germline V gene (reference sequence). Trimming shortened V by 4 bases and J by 0 bases, and 16 bases separated the two germline ends.